This TCR beta chain was retrieved from a study of immune cell composition in non-small cell lung cancer. Assay used: immunoSEQ multiplex PCR; TCRdb lists only in-frame clones, some missing. The repertoire holds a few thousand clones, around 76% seen once, with around 7% in the top ten. Germline loops: CDR1 SGHTA, CDR2 FQGNSA. V lost 5 bases to trimming and J lost 3 bases; unmatched junction nucleotides: 6. This CDR3 is built from 15 residues. Findings of the study overall: Shared sequences between tumour-reactive and dominant in vivo clones were not proven. No significant correlation existed between pack-years smoked and tumour clonality. Top 10 clone scores and clonality were higher in squamous than adenocarcinoma.

Notes on this clone: Its antigen remains unknown.

J is TRBJ2-4 and V is TRBV7-2, with 8 bases lining up with TRBD1. This receptor was obtained from a human donor with non-small cell lung cancer. Specimen: lung tumor tissue. CDR3 loop: CASSKAGGNKNIQYF. The CDR3 region has the DNA TGTGCCAGCAGCAAAGCAGGGGGCAACAAAAACATTCAGTACTTC.